Below, 18 T cell receptor beta chains from the same sample are listed, as sequenced in a study of cytomegalovirus exposure and HLA in healthy donors. PCR involved 60 Vbeta and 13 Jbeta primers. Method: immunoSEQ multiplex PCR; TCRdb's copy keeps in-frame clones and lacks some. The profile covers 120,000 or so clones, with 75% to 90% appearing a single time and 2.5% to 3% taken by the ten largest. Sequenced: PBMCs. Receptors were obtained from a man aged 25 to 45 in good health and CMV-seronegative.

There are a few counts of this clone. The J gene is TRBJ2-7, the V gene TRBV6-5; weak D call: TRBD1 (6 bases). CDR3 size: 13 residues. Germline V gives CDR1 MNHEY, CDR2 SVGAGI. V gave up 8 bases and J gave up 3 bases, with 14 bases separating them. The CDR3 protein is CASGKDSLYEQYF. The CDR3 DNA reads TGTGCCAGCGGAAAGGACAGTCTCTACGAGCAGTACTTC.

The CDR3 region is CASSMGTAYEQFF. CDR3 nucleotides: TGTGCCAGCAGCATGGGGACAGCTTATGAGCAGTTCTTC. This chain joins TRBV7-9 and TRBJ2-1; 7 bases map to TRBD1. The CDR3 is made up of 13 amino acids. With 5 bases clipped from V and 8 bases from J, the junction kept 6 bases outside the gene matches. Germline V gene sequence: CDR1 SEHNR, CDR2 FQNEAQ (reference sequence).

This clone was counted a single time. The chain has TRBV9 and TRBJ2-2; 12 bases map to TRBD2. The CDR3 is 19 residues long. After removal of 4 bases from V and 3 bases from J, the junction contained 13 bases not matched to a gene. Germline V gene data show CDR1 as SGDLS and CDR2 as YYNGEE. CDR3 sequence: CASSTHTSASGGDTGELFF. The CDR3 bases are TGTGCCAGCAGCACACACACATCCGCTAGCGGGGGGGACACCGGGGAGCTGTTTTTT. Variable domain in full (rest from reference TRBV9 and TRBJ2-2): DSGVTQTPKHLITATGQRVTLRCSPRSGDLSVYWYQQSLDQGLQFLIQYYNGEERAKGNILERFSAQQFPDLHSELNLSSLELGDSALYFCASSTHTSASGGDTGELFFGEGSRLTVL.

The V gene is TRBV9, the J gene TRBJ2-7, with 7 nucleotides matching TRBD1. Germline V lookup: CDR1 SGDLS, CDR2 YYNGEE. V lost 0 bases to trimming and J lost 4 bases; unmatched junction nucleotides: 4. The CDR3 runs to 14 residues. CDR3 residues: CASSVEGAPYEQYF. CDR3 in DNA: TGTGCCAGCAGCGTAGAGGGGGCCCCATACGAGCAGTACTTC.

The chain joins TRBV19 to TRBJ1-6, with no clear D. Deletions cut 7 bases from V and 4 bases from J, with 11 bases between. The germline gives CDR1 LNHDA, CDR2 SQIVND (reference sequence). This CDR3 comprises 14 residues. In DNA form, the CDR3 reads TGTGCCAGTACCCCAAGGCGGTATAATTCACCCCTCCACTTT. This gives the protein CASTPRRYNSPLHF.

This clone appeared once. At the DNA level, this CDR3 is encoded by other sequences in the same sample as well. This sequence joins TRBV6-1 and TRBJ1-4, with D unresolved. Germline V gives CDR1 MNHNS, CDR2 SASEGT. This CDR3 contains 14 residues. Trimming removed 1 base at V and 5 bases at J, with 8 bases between. Here the CDR3 reads CASSEGGNNEKLFF. The CDR3 nucleotides are TGTGCCAGCAGTGAAGGAGGCAACAATGAAAAACTGTTTTTT.

For the CDR3, the DNA is TGTGCCAGTAGTACCGAGACCTACGAGCAGTACTTC. It translates to CASSTETYEQYF. The rearrangement uses TRBV19 and TRBJ2-7; D unresolved. V was pared by 4 bases and J by 2 bases, with 6 bases between. Looked up from germline, CDR1 is LNHDA and CDR2 is SQIVND (reference sequence). The CDR3 runs 12 residues.

This chain joins TRBV7-9 and TRBJ2-1, with 8 nucleotides matching TRBD2. CDR3 length: 15 amino acids. Looked up from germline, CDR1 is SEHNR and CDR2 is FQNEAQ (reference sequence). The trim removed 1 base at V and 6 bases at J, leaving 5 bases unmatched. CDR3 nucleotides: TGTGCCAGCAGCTTAGGAGCGGGAGTTGGCAATGAGCAGTTCTTC. This sequence encodes CASSLGAGVGNEQFF.

The CDR3 is CASSFPDRGNGYTF. The CDR3 region has the DNA TGTGCCAGCAGTTTCCCGGACAGGGGGAACGGCTACACCTTC. This rearrangement joins TRBV28 to TRBJ1-2; 10 bases are a match to TRBD1. The CDR3 sequence is 14 residues long. The junction had 6 bases not matched to a gene; V was cut back by 3 bases and J by 8 bases. From germline, CDR1 is MDHEN and CDR2 SYDVKM.

The chain has TRBV7-9 and TRBJ2-7; tentatively, D is TRBD1 (6 bases). Germline CDR1 is SEHNR and CDR2 is FQNEAQ (reference sequence). Deletions cut 2 bases from V and 1 base from J, with 12 bases between. The CDR3 runs to 15 residues. The CDR3 DNA follows: TGTGCCAGCAGCTTACCCAGCGACAGGTCCTACGAGCAGTACTTC. This codes for CASSLPSDRSYEQYF. The full variable domain, completed using reference TRBV7-9 and TRBJ2-7, is DTGVSQNPRHKITKRGQNVTFRCDPISEHNRLYWYRQTLGQGPEFLTYFQNEAQLEKSRLLSDRFSAERPKGSFSTLEIQRTEQGDSAMYLCASSLPSDRSYEQYFGPGTRLTVT.

The rearrangement links TRBV6-1 to TRBJ2-3, with TRBD2 matching 9 bases. CDR3 length: 15 residues. The J segment lost 4 bases and the V segment lost 2 bases, leaving 4 bases of the junction unmatched. The germline V gene encodes CDR1 MNHNS and CDR2 SASEGT. DNA of the CDR3: TGTGCCAGCAGTGAAATAGCGGGAGTGGCAGATACGCAGTATTTT. It codes for CASSEIAGVADTQYF.

The J gene is TRBJ2-7, the V gene TRBV6-5, with TRBD2 matching over 7 bases. The germline gives CDR1 MNHEY, CDR2 SVGAGI. V dropped 0 bases and J dropped 2; count of bases not matched to a gene: 4. The CDR3 is made up of 15 amino acids. The DNA for the CDR3 is TGTGCCAGCAGTTACTCTTACGGGAGGACCTACGAGCAGTACTTC. Its translation: CASSYSYGRTYEQYF.

This clone occurred a few times. The sample has other DNA sequences that encode this CDR3 too. The rearrangement uses TRBV5-1 and TRBJ2-1; 8 nucleotides match TRBD2. Germline lookup yields CDR1 SGHRS and CDR2 YFSETQ. The CDR3 loop spans 14 amino acids. V gave up 5 bases and J gave up 4 bases; unmatched junction bases: 5. CDR3 region: CASSSAGGYNEQFF. DNA of the CDR3: TGCGCCAGCAGTTCGGCGGGAGGATACAATGAGCAGTTCTTC.

V gene TRBV5-4 combines with J gene TRBJ2-1; D possibly corresponds to TRBD1 (5 bases). The length of the CDR3 is 15 residues. Per the germline V gene, CDR1 is SGHNT and CDR2 is YYREEE (reference sequence). Trimming removed 4 bases from V and 0 bases from J, with 11 bases in between. CDR3 region: CASSRDSPSYNEQFF. Here the CDR3 DNA reads TGTGCCAGCAGCCGTGACAGTCCCTCCTACAATGAGCAGTTCTTC.

This chain joins TRBV10-3 and TRBJ2-2; 7 bases fit TRBD2. CDR3 length: 15 amino acids. Per the germline V gene, CDR1 is ENHRY and CDR2 is SYGVKD. J gave up 3 bases and V 6 bases, and 7 bases lay outside the gene matches. CDR3 coding DNA: TGTGCCATCAGATGGGGCGGGAGCGACACCGGGGAGCTGTTTTTT. This gives the protein CAIRWGGSDTGELFF.

There are a few counts of this clone. The rearrangement links TRBV6-4 to TRBJ2-3; D is possibly TRBD1 (5 bases). There are 15 residues in the CDR3. Between the trimmed V and J ends, which lost 0 bases and 0 bases, there was a span of 7 bases. Germline CDR1 MRHNA, CDR2 SNTAGT. CDR3 nucleotide sequence: TGTGCCAGCAGTGACTCGCAGGGAAGCACAGATACGCAGTATTTT. It codes for CASSDSQGSTDTQYF.

The J gene is TRBJ1-1, the V gene TRBV5-4; D not resolved. Germline V CDR1 and CDR2: SGHNT, YYREEE (reference sequence). Trimming removed 4 bases from V and 5 bases from J, with 12 bases in between. There are 13 residues in the CDR3. This CDR3 is CASSALGRTEAFF. The CDR3 bases are TGTGCCAGCAGCGCCTTGGGGAGGACTGAAGCTTTCTTT. Looking up the rest from reference TRBV5-4 and TRBJ1-1 gives the full variable domain: ETGVTQSPTHLIKTRGQQVTLRCSSQSGHNTVSWYQQALGQGPQFIFQYYREEENGRGNFPPRFSGLQFPNYSSELNVNALELDDSALYLCASSALGRTEAFFGQGTRLTVV.

The chain uses TRBV2 and TRBJ2-5; 10 bases fit TRBD1. Germline CDR1 SNHLY, CDR2 FYNNEI. V trimming: 7 bases; J trimming: 2 bases; junction bases outside the gene matches: 4. The CDR3 covers 14 residues. CDR3 loop: CASNDRGLQETQYF. The CDR3 region has the DNA TGTGCCAGCAATGACAGGGGGCTGCAAGAGACCCAGTACTTC. The full variable domain, with the rest looked up from reference TRBV2 and TRBJ2-5, is EPEVTQTPSHQVTQMGQEVILRCVPISNHLYFYWYRQILGQKVEFLVSFYNNEISEKSEIFDDQFSVERPDGSNFTLKIRSTKLEDSAMYFCASNDRGLQETQYFGPGTRLLVL.